Here is one TCR beta chain with its context. This entry is derived from a study of blood T cell repertoires in COVID-19. Overall study: Whether acute or convalescent, the COVID-19 samples came from the United States, Italy and Spain. T cells, B-cell-depleted T cells, or PBMCs supplied cDNA or gDNA.

The germline CDR1 and CDR2 sequences are SGHRS and YFSETQ. Trimming shortened V by 1 base and J by 0 bases, and 10 bases separated the two germline ends. CDR3 length equals 15 residues. Clones were sequenced by immunoSEQ multiplex PCR, and TCRdb holds only the in-frame ones, with some missing. The data show about 130,000 clones, about 86% seen once. The sequence was obtained from a woman older than 75 with acute or convalescent COVID-19. Sequencing was carried out using peripheral blood. The chain couples TRBV5-1 to TRBJ1-1; D ambiguous. In nucleotides, the CDR3 is TGCGCCAGCAGCTTGCGGACTGGAATGAACACTGAAGCTTTCTTT. This codes for CASSLRTGMNTEAFF.